A single sample is the source of the 29 T cell receptor beta chains below, sequenced in a study of blood T cell repertoires in COVID-19. Profiled with immunoSEQ multiplex PCR; TCRdb holds only in-frame clones, not every one. The sample has 140,000 to 150,000 clones; 84% are singletons. Sequenced input: PBMCs or T cells enriched from blood (not recorded which). Source of these receptors: a woman aged 45-59 years who had been exposed to COVID-19.

This clone appeared once. The chain employs TRBV7-2 and TRBJ2-7, with 10 bases fitting TRBD2. With V trimmed by 4 bases and J by 3 bases, 6 bases remained unmatched. The CDR3 totals 15 residues. Per the germline V gene, CDR1 is SGHTA and CDR2 is FQGNSA. The CDR3 DNA follows: TGTGCCAGCAGCTCCTCCGGGACTAGCGACTACGAGCAGTACTTC. Its translation: CASSSSGTSDYEQYF.

V gene TRBV6-5 combines with J gene TRBJ2-2; 8 bases agree with TRBD2. With V trimmed by 8 bases and J by 1 base, 3 bases remained unmatched. The CDR3 loop spans 14 amino acids. Germline-derived CDR1 and CDR2 are MNHEY and SVGAGI. CDR3: CASRGGGNTGELFF. The CDR3 DNA reads as TGTGCCAGCCGGGGGGGAGGGAACACCGGGGAGCTGTTTTTT.

The chain links TRBV7-2 to TRBJ1-3; the match to TRBD1 covers 7 bases. V was pared by 6 bases and J by 4 bases, with 12 bases of the junction left unmatched. The CDR3 contains 16 residues. From germline, CDR1 is SGHTA and CDR2 FQGNSA. DNA of the CDR3: TGTGCCAGCAGTCCAGGGGGACGCAGTAGGGGAAACACCATATATTTT. Encoded protein: CASSPGGRSRGNTIYF.

This chain links TRBV3-1 (or the pseudogene TRBV3-2) with TRBJ2-7; a weak D match, TRBD1 (5 bases). CDR1 LGHDT and CDR2 YNNKEL come from the germline V gene (reference sequence). CDR3 length: 14 residues. Trimming cost V 1 base and J 6 bases, with 13 bases left between them. The CDR3 DNA reads TGTGCCAGCAGCCAAGTGCAGGGTCACGGCGAGCAGTACTTC. Protein sequence: CASSQVQGHGEQYF.

The rearrangement uses TRBV6-5 and TRBJ2-3; 7 positions match TRBD2. CDR1 and CDR2 (germline): MNHEY, SVGAGI. The CDR3 has 14 amino acids. The J segment lost 3 bases and the V segment lost 7 bases, leaving 7 bases of the junction unmatched. CDR3 residues: CASMARETTDTQYF. As DNA, the CDR3 is TGTGCCAGCATGGCGCGGGAGACAACAGATACGCAGTATTTT.

The CDR3 reads CASSPGTGSADTGELFF. The CDR3 DNA sequence: TGTGCCAGCAGCCCCGGGACAGGGAGTGCGGACACCGGGGAGCTGTTTTTT. V is TRBV11-3 and J is TRBJ2-2, with TRBD1 identical over 9 bases. J was trimmed by 3 bases and V by 5 bases; bases with no gene match: 10. The CDR3 sequence is 17 residues long. Germline V gene data show CDR1 as SGHNT and CDR2 as YENEEA.

This rearrangement joins TRBV19 to TRBJ1-2, with D possibly being TRBD1 (6 bases). CDR3 length: 14 residues. In germline, CDR1 is LNHDA, CDR2 SQIVND (reference sequence). Trimming took 10 bases from V and 5 from J, leaving 20 bases between them. CDR3 amino acids: CATRWQGRGYGYTF. CDR3 in DNA: TGTGCCACCCGATGGCAGGGGAGGGGGTATGGCTACACCTTC.

V is TRBV5-5 and J is TRBJ2-7; possibly TRBD1 for D (6 bases). Germline-derived CDR1 and CDR2 are SGHKS and YYEKEE (reference sequence). The V gene lost 4 bases and the J gene lost 5 bases, with 16 bases spanning the gap. This CDR3 region has 14 residues. CDR3 DNA: TGTGCCAGCAGCCCCCGGGACACATCGGACGAGCAGTACTTC. It is translated as CASSPRDTSDEQYF.

The chain couples TRBV3-1 (or the pseudogene TRBV3-2) to TRBJ1-4; D gene uncertain. Germline CDR1 is LGHDT and CDR2 is YNNKEL (reference sequence). The ends were cut back, 0 bases at V and 7 bases at J, with 6 bases in the middle. The length of the CDR3 is 13 residues. For the CDR3, the DNA is TGTGCCAGCAGCCAAGACACTGGTGAAAAACTGTTTTTT. This encodes CASSQDTGEKLFF.

The CDR3 DNA reads TGTGCCAGCAGACGACAGGGATCCGGGGAGCTGTTTTTT. It specifies CASRRQGSGELFF. The chain recombines TRBV6-5 with TRBJ2-2; 7 bases are shared with TRBD1. The CDR3 runs to 13 residues. Germline V gene data show CDR1 as MNHEY and CDR2 as SVGAGI. Trimming removed 6 bases from V and 6 bases from J; junction bases left unmatched: 4.

In this sample, this clone turned up once. The rearrangement joins TRBV19 to TRBJ2-5; 7 nucleotides line up with TRBD1. Germline lookup yields CDR1 LNHDA and CDR2 SQIVND (reference sequence). The junction had 9 bases not matched to a gene; V was cut back by 4 bases and J by 4 bases. There are 15 residues in the CDR3. For the CDR3, the DNA is TGTGCCAGTAGTACTCGGGACAGAGTGGCAGAGACCCAGTACTTC. Translated, it gives CASSTRDRVAETQYF.

The rearrangement uses TRBV13 and TRBJ2-1; TRBD2 aligns across 10 bases. Germline V gene data show CDR1 as PRHDT and CDR2 as FYEKMQ (reference sequence). V was pared by 5 bases and J by 15 bases, with 10 bases of the junction left unmatched. The length of the CDR3 is 13 residues. CDR3 sequence reads: CASSLSSGRIPFF. The CDR3 coding sequence is TGTGCCAGCAGCCTGAGTAGCGGGAGGATTCCGTTCTTC.

The chain joins TRBV7-2 to TRBJ2-5; D call uncertain. The CDR3 is 17 residues long. Germline V CDR1 and CDR2: SGHTA, FQGNSA. The V and J ends lost 0 bases and 5 bases respectively, with 19 bases between them. CDR3 residues: CASSLAPFSLLGETQYF. As DNA, the CDR3 is TGTGCCAGCAGCTTAGCCCCTTTTTCACTACTCGGGGAGACCCAGTACTTC.

This clone was seen more than once but under ten times. The V call is TRBV5-1, the J call TRBJ1-1; D may be TRBD1 (5 bases). Germline assignment: CDR1 SGHRS and CDR2 YFSETQ. The CDR3 is made up of 15 amino acids. The ends were cut back, 4 bases at V and 1 base at J, with 14 bases in the middle. The CDR3: CASSAGAGSNTEAFF. For the CDR3, the DNA is TGCGCCAGCAGCGCTGGGGCAGGGTCGAACACTGAAGCTTTCTTT. Drawing the rest from reference TRBV5-1 and TRBJ1-1, the complete variable domain is KAGVTQTPRYLIKTRGQQVTLSCSPISGHRSVSWYQQTPGQGLQFLFEYFSETQRNKGNFPGRFSGRQFSNSRSEMNVSTLELGDSALYLCASSAGAGSNTEAFFGQGTRLTVV.

Only a few counts were recorded for this clone. J is TRBJ1-5 and V is TRBV6-1; D is uncertain. CDR1 is MNHNS, CDR2 SASEGT, per germline. The V end lost 1 base, the J end lost 11 bases, and 9 bases lay between the germline ends. CDR3 length: 12 residues. The CDR3 sequence: CASSEGVKTQHF. The CDR3 DNA follows: TGTGCCAGCAGTGAAGGTGTAAAAACCCAGCATTTT.

As for this clone: Germline and junction disagree at one end, which may indicate a read error. The genes are TRBV19 and TRBJ1-2; TRBD1 matches at 7 bases. Germline V gene data show CDR1 as LNHDA and CDR2 as SQIVND (reference sequence). The CDR3 totals 13 residues. CDR3 nucleotides: TGTGCCAGTAGTATCCCGCCGGGACAGTCCCTTTTCTTC. Its protein is CASSIPPGQSLFF.

CDR3 coding DNA: TGTGCCATCAGTGAGCGGGGGGGACAGGGTTCACCCCTCCACTTT. Its protein product is CAISERGGQGSPLHF. This chain links TRBV10-3 with TRBJ1-6; 9 bases align to TRBD1. The CDR3 totals 15 residues. The germline gives CDR1 ENHRY, CDR2 SYGVKD. The J segment lost 9 bases and the V segment lost 2 bases, leaving 5 bases of the junction unmatched.

The chain recombines TRBV24-1 with TRBJ1-1; TRBD1 is a possible D gene (6 bases). Trimming took 7 bases from V and 1 from J, leaving 18 bases between them. The CDR3 is made up of 16 amino acids. CDR1 and CDR2 (germline): KGHDR, SFDVKD. The CDR3 DNA reads as TGTGCCACCAGCGTCAAGGCAGACAGGTGGAACACTGAAGCTTTCTTT. Translating it yields CATSVKADRWNTEAFF.

The chain links TRBV7-8 to TRBJ1-4, with 9 bases lining up with TRBD1. Germline V gives CDR1 SGHVS, CDR2 FQNEAQ. With 1 base clipped from V and 6 bases from J, the junction kept 3 bases outside the gene matches. CDR3 length: 15 residues. The DNA for the CDR3 is TGTGCCAGCAGCTTAGACAGGGGGCGAGATGAAAAACTGTTTTTT. Translating gives CASSLDRGRDEKLFF.

This chain connects TRBV7-6 to TRBJ2-7, with 9 nucleotides matching TRBD2. This CDR3 is built from 16 residues. Germline-derived CDR1 and CDR2 are SGHVS and FNYEAQ. Unmatched junction bases numbered 9, after V lost 5 bases and J lost 1 base. The DNA for the CDR3 is TGTGCCAGCAGCCAAGGGCTAGCGGGGAATTCCTACGAGCAGTACTTC. It encodes CASSQGLAGNSYEQYF.

V and J are TRBV2 and TRBJ1-2, with 11 bases that match TRBD1. V dropped 8 bases and J dropped 7; count of bases not matched to a gene: 9. CDR1 and CDR2 from the germline V gene are SNHLY and FYNNEI. CDR3 length equals 14 residues. The CDR3 DNA sequence: TGTGCCAGCGGGGTAGGACAGGGGGCGCCTGGCTACACCTTC. It yields the protein CASGVGQGAPGYTF.

The V gene is TRBV7-8, the J gene TRBJ2-7; 7 bases align to TRBD2. This CDR3 region has 17 residues. The junction had 10 bases not matched to a gene; V was cut back by 1 base and J by 1 base. Germline CDR1 is SGHVS and CDR2 is FQNEAQ. For the CDR3, the DNA is TGTGCCAGCAGCTTAGGGGTCAGCGTGGGGGGGTCCTACGAGCAGTACTTC. Amino acids: CASSLGVSVGGSYEQYF.

V is TRBV5-1 and J is TRBJ2-7; D may be TRBD2 (5 bases). V was cut by 7 bases and J by 0 bases, with 23 bases left in between. The CDR3 runs 17 residues. Germline values: CDR1 SGHRS, CDR2 YFSETQ. In nucleotides, the CDR3 is TGCGCCAGCTCTCTTGTTAGCGCCGTTCTATCCTCCTACGAGCAGTACTTC. Translation: CASSLVSAVLSSYEQYF.

This chain connects TRBV7-9 to TRBJ2-5, with TRBD2 matching over 14 bases. CDR3 length: 16 amino acids. V trimming: 4 bases; J trimming: 4 bases; junction bases outside the gene matches: 5. The V gene's germline CDR1 is SEHNR and CDR2 FQNEAQ (reference sequence). For the CDR3, the DNA is TGTGCCAGCAGCTCAACGACTAGCGGGAGGGCAGAGACCCAGTACTTC. As protein: CASSSTTSGRAETQYF.

This chain links TRBV11-2 with TRBJ1-2, with unresolved D. Germline values: CDR1 SGHAT, CDR2 FQNNGV. This CDR3 spans 13 amino acids. Trimming removed 1 base at V and 3 bases at J, with 6 bases between. The CDR3 protein is CASSLASDYGYTF. DNA of the CDR3: TGTGCCAGCAGCTTAGCCTCCGACTATGGCTACACCTTC.

CDR3 sequence: CASSQDGAGDEQYF. The CDR3 DNA reads TGCGCCAGCAGCCAAGATGGGGCAGGGGACGAGCAGTACTTC. The genes are TRBV4-1 and TRBJ2-7, with a possible D match to TRBD1 (6 bases). This CDR3 is built from 14 residues. V shed 0 bases and J shed 5 bases, with 11 bases lying between them. CDR1 and CDR2 (germline): MGHRA, YSYEKL.

This clone occurred a few times. The V call is TRBV27, the J call TRBJ1-6, with 7 bases fitting TRBD1. Trimming removed 6 bases from V and 6 bases from J; junction bases left unmatched: 11. Germline V gene data show CDR1 as MNHEY and CDR2 as SMNVEV (reference sequence). This CDR3 comprises 16 residues. CDR3 DNA: TGTGCCAGCAGGCGACAGGGAACTATGAGTAATTCACCCCTCCACTTT. Protein sequence: CASRRQGTMSNSPLHF.

This clone has a single count. The rearrangement uses TRBV6-1 and TRBJ2-3; 9 bases align to TRBD2. The CDR3 runs 17 residues. Trimming took 1 base from V and 2 from J; bases not matched to a gene: 7. Germline V gene sequence: CDR1 MNHNS, CDR2 SASEGT. The CDR3 here is CASSEGIAGDITDTQYF. The CDR3 nucleotides are TGTGCCAGCAGTGAAGGAATAGCGGGGGACATCACAGATACGCAGTATTTT.

This CDR3 reads CASGLVLGHPSSGNTIYF. The CDR3 DNA is TGTGCTAGTGGTTTGGTACTGGGACACCCGAGCTCTGGAAACACCATATATTTT. The V and J genes are TRBV12-5 and TRBJ1-3; tentatively, D is TRBD1 (6 bases). CDR3 length: 18 amino acids. V lost 0 bases, J lost 0 bases, and 15 bases lay in between. Germline CDR1 and CDR2: LGHNT and FRNRAP.